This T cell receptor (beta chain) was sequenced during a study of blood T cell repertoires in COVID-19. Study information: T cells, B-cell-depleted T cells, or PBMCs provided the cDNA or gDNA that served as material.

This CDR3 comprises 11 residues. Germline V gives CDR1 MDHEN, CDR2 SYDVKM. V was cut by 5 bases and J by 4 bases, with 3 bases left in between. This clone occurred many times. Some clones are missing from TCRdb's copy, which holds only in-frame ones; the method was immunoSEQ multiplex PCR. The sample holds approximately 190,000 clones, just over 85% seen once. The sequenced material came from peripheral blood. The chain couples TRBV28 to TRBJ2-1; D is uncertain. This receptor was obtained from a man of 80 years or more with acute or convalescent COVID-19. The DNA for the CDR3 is TGTGCCAGCAGTACATACAATGAGCAGTTCTTC. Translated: CASSTYNEQFF.